This T cell receptor (beta chain) was identified during a study of tumour-infiltrating T cells in Burkitt lymphoma (dated by TCRdb to 2018 to 2021). About the full investigation: The Burkitt lymphoma cohort comprised over 80 patients and spanned all epidemiological subtypes of the disease. When TCR repertoire data were correlated with clinical outcome, productive clonality turned out to predict both overall and progression-free survival, independent of established prognosticators, age at diagnosis among them.

Library construction relied on the immunoSEQ multiplex PCR assay. In TCRdb, the immuneACCESS table is reduced to in-frame sequences with V and J assigned. These tables do not hold every clone; where another copy was compared, an unresolved V gene accounts for under half, and the others remain unexplained. In this sample the table shows tens of thousands of clones, roughly 30% of which occur a single time. Around 3% of the sample rests with the top ten. Study-level results and caveats: Numerous Burkitt lymphoma patients were found to share several public clonotypes, a finding suggesting shared tumour neoantigen selection that is absent from diffuse large B-cell lymphoma.

Details on this clone: What antigen it recognizes has not been identified. No clone much larger than this one lies a single base away; base qualities are absent.

CDR1 and CDR2 (SGHAT, FQNNGV) derive from the germline V gene. The CDR3 goes from the cysteine to the phenylalanine over 12 residues. CDR3 DNA is the only sequence kept; it has 36 bases, read in frame from the first base. The germline ends are 2 bases apart after V is trimmed by 0 bases and J by 2 bases. The chain employs TRBV11-2 and TRBJ2-7; the D gene remains uncertain. The receptor was isolated from a human donor with Burkitt lymphoma. Sequences were obtained from tumor tissue. Here is the DNA: TGTGCCAGCAGCTTAGAAGCCTACGAGCAGTACTTC. This codes for CASSLEAYEQYF.